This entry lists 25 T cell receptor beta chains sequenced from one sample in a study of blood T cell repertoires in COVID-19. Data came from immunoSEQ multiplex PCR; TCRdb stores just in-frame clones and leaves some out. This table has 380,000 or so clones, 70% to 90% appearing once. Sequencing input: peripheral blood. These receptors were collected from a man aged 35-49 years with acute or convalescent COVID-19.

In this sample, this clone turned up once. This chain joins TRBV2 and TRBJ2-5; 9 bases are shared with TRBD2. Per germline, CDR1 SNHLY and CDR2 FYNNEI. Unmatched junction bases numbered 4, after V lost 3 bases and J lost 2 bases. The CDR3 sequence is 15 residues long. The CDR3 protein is CASSDELAGQETQYF. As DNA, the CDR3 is TGTGCCAGCAGTGATGAGCTAGCGGGGCAAGAGACCCAGTACTTC.

The CDR3 DNA reads TGTGCCAGCAGCCTCGTCCTTGGGCCGGATACGCAGTATTTT. It specifies CASSLVLGPDTQYF. The chain carries TRBV28 and TRBJ2-3; D gene uncertain. CDR1 MDHEN and CDR2 SYDVKM come from the germline V gene. This CDR3 is built from 14 residues. V gave up 6 bases and J gave up 6 bases, with 16 bases separating them.

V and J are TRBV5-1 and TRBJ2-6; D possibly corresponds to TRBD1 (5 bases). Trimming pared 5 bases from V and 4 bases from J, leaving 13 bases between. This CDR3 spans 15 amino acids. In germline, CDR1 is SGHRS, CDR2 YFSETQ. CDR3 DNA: TGCGCCAGCAGTCGCAGGGTTGGCGGGGCCAACGTCCTGACTTTC. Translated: CASSRRVGGANVLTF.

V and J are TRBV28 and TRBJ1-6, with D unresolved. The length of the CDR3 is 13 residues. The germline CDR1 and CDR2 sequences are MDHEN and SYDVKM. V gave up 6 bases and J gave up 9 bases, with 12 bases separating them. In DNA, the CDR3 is TGTGCCAGCAGCCTCGTAACTCGTTCACCCCTCCACTTT. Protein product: CASSLVTRSPLHF.

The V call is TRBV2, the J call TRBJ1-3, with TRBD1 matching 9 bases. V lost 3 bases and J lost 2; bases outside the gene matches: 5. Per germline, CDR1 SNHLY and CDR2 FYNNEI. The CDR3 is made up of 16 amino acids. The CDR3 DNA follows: TGTGCCAGCAGTGAGGTTCGGACAGGGGCTGGAAACACCATATATTTT. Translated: CASSEVRTGAGNTIYF.

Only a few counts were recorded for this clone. As DNA, the CDR3 is TGTGCCAGCAGTTACGACTTTAAGCAGTTCTTC. It translates to CASSYDFKQFF. J is TRBJ2-1 and V is TRBV6-5; D is unresolved. V was clipped by 2 bases and J by 11 bases, with 7 bases between them. The CDR3 spans 11 residues. Germline lookup yields CDR1 MNHEY and CDR2 SVGAGI.

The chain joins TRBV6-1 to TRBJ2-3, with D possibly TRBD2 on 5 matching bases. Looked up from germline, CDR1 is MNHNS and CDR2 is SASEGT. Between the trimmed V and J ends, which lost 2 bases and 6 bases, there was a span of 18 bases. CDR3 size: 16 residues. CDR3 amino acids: CASSEKTSGVGDTQYF. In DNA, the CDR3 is TGTGCCAGCAGTGAAAAGACAAGCGGAGTGGGGGATACGCAGTATTTT.

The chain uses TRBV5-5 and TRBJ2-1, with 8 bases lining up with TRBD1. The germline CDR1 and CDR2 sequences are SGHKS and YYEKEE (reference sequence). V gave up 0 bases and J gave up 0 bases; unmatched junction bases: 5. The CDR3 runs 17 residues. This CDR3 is CASSLGYGQGSYNEQFF. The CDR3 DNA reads TGTGCCAGCAGCTTGGGGTACGGACAGGGCTCCTACAATGAGCAGTTCTTC.

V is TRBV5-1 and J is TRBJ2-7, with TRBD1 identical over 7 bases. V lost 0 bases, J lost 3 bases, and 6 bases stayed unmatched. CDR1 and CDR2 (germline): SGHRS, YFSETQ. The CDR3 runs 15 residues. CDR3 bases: TGCGCCAGCAGCTTGGAAACAGGGGAAGTCTACGAGCAGTACTTC. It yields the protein CASSLETGEVYEQYF.

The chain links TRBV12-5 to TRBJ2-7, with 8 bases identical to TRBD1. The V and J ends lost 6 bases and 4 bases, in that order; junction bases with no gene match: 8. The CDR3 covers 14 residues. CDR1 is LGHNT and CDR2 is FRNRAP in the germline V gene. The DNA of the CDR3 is TGTGCTAGTGGATCCCCCAGGGGGCAATACGAGCAGTACTTC. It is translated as CASGSPRGQYEQYF. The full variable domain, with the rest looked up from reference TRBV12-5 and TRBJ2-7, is DARVTQTPRHKVTEMGQEVTMRCQPILGHNTVFWYRQTMMQGLELLAYFRNRAPLDDSGMPKDRFSAEMPDATLATLKIQPSEPRDSAVYFCASGSPRGQYEQYFGPGTRLTVT.

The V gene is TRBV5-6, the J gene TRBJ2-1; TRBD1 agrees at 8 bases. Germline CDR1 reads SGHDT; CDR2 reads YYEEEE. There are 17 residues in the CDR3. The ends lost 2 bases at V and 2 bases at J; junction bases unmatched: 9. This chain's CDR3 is CASSFARGQGTYNEQFF. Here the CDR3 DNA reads TGTGCCAGCAGCTTCGCCAGGGGGCAAGGGACCTACAATGAGCAGTTCTTC.

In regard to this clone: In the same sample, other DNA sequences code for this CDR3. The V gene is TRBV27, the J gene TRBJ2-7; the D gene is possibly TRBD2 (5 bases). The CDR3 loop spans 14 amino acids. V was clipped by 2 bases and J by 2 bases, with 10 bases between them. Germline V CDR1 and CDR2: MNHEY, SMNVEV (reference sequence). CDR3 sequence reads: CASSLGRGAYEQYF. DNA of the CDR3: TGTGCCAGCAGTTTAGGTCGGGGTGCCTACGAGCAGTACTTC.

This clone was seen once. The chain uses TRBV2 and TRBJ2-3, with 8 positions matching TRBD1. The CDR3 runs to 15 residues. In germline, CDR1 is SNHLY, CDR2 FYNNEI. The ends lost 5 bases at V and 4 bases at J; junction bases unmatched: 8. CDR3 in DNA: TGTGCCAGCAGTCCATCCAGGGGGCGGGCAGATACGCAGTATTTT. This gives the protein CASSPSRGRADTQYF.

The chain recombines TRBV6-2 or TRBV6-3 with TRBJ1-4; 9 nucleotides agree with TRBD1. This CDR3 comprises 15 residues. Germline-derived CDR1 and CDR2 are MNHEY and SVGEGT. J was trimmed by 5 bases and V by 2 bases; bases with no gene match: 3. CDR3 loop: CASSYQTGGNEKLFF. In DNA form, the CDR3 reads TGTGCCAGCAGTTACCAGACAGGGGGAAATGAAAAACTGTTTTTT.

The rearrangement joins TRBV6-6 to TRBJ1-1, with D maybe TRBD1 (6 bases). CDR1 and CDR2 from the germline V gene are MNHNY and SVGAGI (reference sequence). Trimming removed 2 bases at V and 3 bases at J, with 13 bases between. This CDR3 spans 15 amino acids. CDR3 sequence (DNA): TGTGCCAGCAGTTACGCTAGAGGGGGGGACACTGAAGCTTTCTTT. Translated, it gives CASSYARGGDTEAFF.

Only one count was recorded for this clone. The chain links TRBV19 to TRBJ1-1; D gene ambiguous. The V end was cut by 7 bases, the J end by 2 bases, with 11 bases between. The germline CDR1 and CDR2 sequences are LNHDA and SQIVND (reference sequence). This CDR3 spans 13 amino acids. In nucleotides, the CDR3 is TGTGCCAGTATTTTGTCGTCTAACACTGAAGCTTTCTTT. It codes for CASILSSNTEAFF.

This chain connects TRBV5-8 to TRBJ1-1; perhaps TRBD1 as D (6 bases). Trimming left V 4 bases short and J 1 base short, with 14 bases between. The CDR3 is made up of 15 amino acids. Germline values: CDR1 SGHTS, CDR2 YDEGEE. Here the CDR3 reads CASSLLGGWNTEAFF. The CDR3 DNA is TGTGCCAGCAGCCTACTTGGGGGCTGGAACACTGAAGCTTTCTTT.

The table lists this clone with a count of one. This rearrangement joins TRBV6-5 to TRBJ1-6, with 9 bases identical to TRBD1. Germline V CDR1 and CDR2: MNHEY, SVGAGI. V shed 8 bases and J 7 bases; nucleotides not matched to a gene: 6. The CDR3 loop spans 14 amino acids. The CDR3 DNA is TGTGCCAGCCACCGGGACAGGGAGAATTCACCCCTCCACTTT. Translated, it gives CASHRDRENSPLHF.

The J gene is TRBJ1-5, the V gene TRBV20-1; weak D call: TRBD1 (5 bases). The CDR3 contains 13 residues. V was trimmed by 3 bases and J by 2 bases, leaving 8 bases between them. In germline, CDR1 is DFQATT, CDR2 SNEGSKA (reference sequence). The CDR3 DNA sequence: TGCAGTGCTAGTCAAGGGGGCAATCAGCCCCAGCATTTT. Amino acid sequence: CSASQGGNQPQHF.

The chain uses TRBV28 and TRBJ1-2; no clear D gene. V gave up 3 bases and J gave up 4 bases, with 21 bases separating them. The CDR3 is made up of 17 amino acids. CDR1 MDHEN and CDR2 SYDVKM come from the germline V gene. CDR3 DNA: TGTGCCAGCAGTTTTCCCCGAGTGGAGGGAATCATCTATGGCTACACCTTC. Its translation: CASSFPRVEGIIYGYTF.

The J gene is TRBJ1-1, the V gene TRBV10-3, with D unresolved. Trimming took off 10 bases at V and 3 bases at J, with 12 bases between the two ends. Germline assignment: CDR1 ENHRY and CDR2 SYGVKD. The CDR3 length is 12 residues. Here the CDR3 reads CARRGTDTEAFF. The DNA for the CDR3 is TGTGCCAGGCGGGGAACGGACACTGAAGCTTTCTTT.

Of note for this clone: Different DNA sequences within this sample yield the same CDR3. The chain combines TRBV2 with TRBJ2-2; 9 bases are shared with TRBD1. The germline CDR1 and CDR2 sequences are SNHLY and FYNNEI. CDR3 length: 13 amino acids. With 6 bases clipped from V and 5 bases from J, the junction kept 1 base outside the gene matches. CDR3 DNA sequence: TGTGCCAGCAGGACAGGGGGAACCGGGGAGCTGTTTTTT. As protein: CASRTGGTGELFF.

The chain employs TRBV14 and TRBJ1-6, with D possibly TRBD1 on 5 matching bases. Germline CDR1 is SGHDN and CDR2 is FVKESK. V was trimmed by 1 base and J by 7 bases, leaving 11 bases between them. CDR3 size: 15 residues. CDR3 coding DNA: TGTGCCAGCAGCCAAGGGGGCGCAGGAAATTCACCCCTCCACTTT. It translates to CASSQGGAGNSPLHF.

The CDR3 loop reads CASSVGGSGSSYEQYF. Written as DNA, the CDR3 is TGTGCCAGCAGCGTAGGAGGTAGCGGAAGCTCCTACGAGCAGTACTTC. This chain joins TRBV9 and TRBJ2-7; D perhaps matches TRBD2 (6 bases). The CDR3 extends over 16 amino acids. The germline V gene has CDR1 SGDLS and CDR2 YYNGEE. V was clipped by 0 bases and J by 0 bases, with 13 bases between them. The full variable domain, rest sourced from reference TRBV9 and TRBJ2-7, is DSGVTQTPKHLITATGQRVTLRCSPRSGDLSVYWYQQSLDQGLQFLIQYYNGEERAKGNILERFSAQQFPDLHSELNLSSLELGDSALYFCASSVGGSGSSYEQYFGPGTRLTVT.

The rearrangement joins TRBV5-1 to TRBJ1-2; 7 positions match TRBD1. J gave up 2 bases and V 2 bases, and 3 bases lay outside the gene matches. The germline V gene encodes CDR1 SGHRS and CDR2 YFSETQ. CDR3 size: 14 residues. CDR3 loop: CASSFGDSNYGYTF. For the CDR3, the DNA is TGCGCCAGCAGCTTTGGGGACAGCAACTATGGCTACACCTTC.